The 19 T cell receptor beta chains below were found in one sample sequenced in a study of blood T cell repertoires in COVID-19. Assay used: immunoSEQ multiplex PCR; TCRdb lists only in-frame clones, some missing. The table lists more than 60,000 clones, about 92% of them singletons, with approximately 16% in the top ten. Source material: peripheral blood. These receptor sequences come from a woman older than 75 with active or convalescent COVID-19.

This clone was found a few times. The chain combines TRBV7-9 with TRBJ2-7; D ambiguous. The CDR3 contains 17 residues. Germline CDR1 and CDR2: SEHNR and FQNEAQ (reference sequence). V was clipped by 5 bases and J by 2 bases, with 22 bases between them. The CDR3 spells CASSPTPGGRQPYEQYF. The CDR3, as DNA: TGTGCCAGCAGCCCTACTCCCGGTGGCAGGCAACCCTACGAGCAGTACTTC. Full variable domain (rest looked up from reference TRBV7-9 and TRBJ2-7): DTGVSQNPRHKITKRGQNVTFRCDPISEHNRLYWYRQTLGQGPEFLTYFQNEAQLEKSRLLSDRFSAERPKGSFSTLEIQRTEQGDSAMYLCASSPTPGGRQPYEQYFGPGTRLTVT.

This sequence joins TRBV3-1 (or the pseudogene TRBV3-2) and TRBJ2-3, with TRBD1 matching over 10 bases. CDR3 size: 16 residues. V lost 5 bases, J lost 1 base, and 6 bases stayed unmatched. Germline assignment: CDR1 LGHDT and CDR2 YNNKEL (reference sequence). CDR3 amino acids: CASSRQGARGTDTQYF. The CDR3 DNA reads TGTGCCAGCAGCAGACAGGGGGCGCGGGGCACAGATACGCAGTATTTT.

The chain recombines TRBV28 with TRBJ1-4, with 7 bases that match TRBD1. CDR1 is MDHEN, CDR2 SYDVKM, per germline. Trimming at V came to 6 bases and at J to 0 bases, leaving 7 bases not matched to a gene. The CDR3 runs 16 residues. The CDR3 DNA follows: TGTGCCAGCAGCCTGGGACAGAGCACAACTAATGAAAAACTGTTTTTT. Protein product: CASSLGQSTTNEKLFF.

The chain carries TRBV19 and TRBJ2-5; 7 nucleotides line up with TRBD2. With V trimmed by 1 base and J by 3 bases, 5 bases remained unmatched. This CDR3 comprises 15 residues. The germline CDR1 and CDR2 sequences are LNHDA and SQIVND (reference sequence). CDR3 protein: CASSIGEGLKETQYF. The CDR3, as DNA: TGTGCCAGTAGTATAGGGGAGGGGCTGAAAGAGACCCAGTACTTC.

The chain joins TRBV7-2 to TRBJ2-4; D perhaps matches TRBD2 (7 bases). V was trimmed by 8 bases and J by 5 bases, leaving 22 bases between them. The germline gives CDR1 SGHTA, CDR2 FQGNSA. The CDR3 contains 16 residues. The CDR3 sequence: CASSQGGGGRENIQYF. The CDR3 DNA is TGTGCCAGCTCCCAAGGAGGGGGTGGGAGGGAAAACATTCAGTACTTC.

In nucleotides, the CDR3 is TGTGCCAGGTGTGAGGGACTAGCGGGGGGTTTCTCCTACGAGCAGTACTTC. Protein sequence: CARCEGLAGGFSYEQYF. The V call is TRBV27, the J call TRBJ2-7; 15 bases map to TRBD2. The CDR3 sequence is 17 residues long. The V and J ends lost 9 bases and 0 bases, in that order; junction bases with no gene match: 9. CDR1 is MNHEY, CDR2 SMNVEV, per germline (reference sequence).

The rearrangement links TRBV5-1 to TRBJ1-5; D is possibly TRBD1 (5 bases). V gave up 0 bases and J gave up 1 base, with 8 bases separating them. The V gene's germline CDR1 is SGHRS and CDR2 YFSETQ. The CDR3 loop spans 15 amino acids. CDR3 sequence reads: CASSLDSGSNQPQHF. Written as DNA, the CDR3 is TGCGCCAGCAGCTTGGATTCAGGGAGCAATCAGCCCCAGCATTTT. The full variable domain, its missing parts supplied by reference TRBV5-1 and TRBJ1-5, is KAGVTQTPRYLIKTRGQQVTLSCSPISGHRSVSWYQQTPGQGLQFLFEYFSETQRNKGNFPGRFSGRQFSNSRSEMNVSTLELGDSALYLCASSLDSGSNQPQHFGDGTRLSIL.

CDR3 DNA: TGTGCCAGCAGCCCTCAACTAGCGGGCCATCCTGGGGGGCAGTATTTT. It is translated as CASSPQLAGHPGGQYF. The rearrangement joins TRBV7-8 to TRBJ2-3; 9 bases are a match to TRBD2. The trim removed 5 bases at V and 11 bases at J, leaving 17 bases unmatched. Germline V gene sequence: CDR1 SGHVS, CDR2 FQNEAQ. The CDR3 totals 16 residues.

The chain employs TRBV30 and TRBJ1-2; D unresolved. The CDR3 totals 13 residues. V was shortened by 5 bases and J by 2 bases, with 12 bases between the two germline ends. Germline CDR1 and CDR2: GTSNPN and SVGIG (reference sequence). In nucleotides, the CDR3 is TGTGCCTGGTCTAAGTGGAGGAACTATGGCTACACCTTC. It is translated as CAWSKWRNYGYTF.

This clone is a singleton in its sample. The chain links TRBV5-1 to TRBJ1-1; D unresolved. In germline, CDR1 is SGHRS, CDR2 YFSETQ. The CDR3 extends over 13 amino acids. The V and J ends lost 0 bases and 3 bases respectively, with 6 bases between them. CDR3 sequence reads: CASSLAKHTEAFF. The DNA for the CDR3 is TGCGCCAGCAGCTTGGCCAAGCACACTGAAGCTTTCTTT.

The V call is TRBV24-1, the J call TRBJ2-2, with 13 bases lining up with TRBD2. V shed 2 bases, J shed 7 bases, and the junction held 6 bases outside the gene matches. Germline values: CDR1 KGHDR, CDR2 SFDVKD. This CDR3 has 17 amino acids. CDR3 protein: CATSDSTSGGAVGELFF. The CDR3 nucleotides read TGTGCCACCAGTGATTCTACTAGCGGGGGGGCCGTCGGGGAGCTGTTTTTT.

This clone appeared once. As DNA, the CDR3 is TGTGCCAGCAGTTTATCAGGCAGGGGGAATGGCTACACCTTC. Protein: CASSLSGRGNGYTF. The gene calls are TRBV27 and TRBJ1-2; 7 bases line up with TRBD1. The CDR3 extends over 14 amino acids. Unmatched junction bases numbered 4, after V lost 0 bases and J lost 6 bases. Germline CDR1 is MNHEY and CDR2 is SMNVEV (reference sequence).

This sequence joins TRBV27 and TRBJ1-1; possible D gene TRBD1, 5 bases. Germline lookup yields CDR1 MNHEY and CDR2 SMNVEV (reference sequence). The CDR3 sequence is 14 residues long. V was trimmed by 5 bases and J by 6 bases, leaving 16 bases between them. This chain's CDR3 is CASSRIGDSPEAFF. Here the CDR3 DNA reads TGTGCCAGCAGTCGGATAGGAGACAGTCCTGAAGCTTTCTTT.

CDR3 bases: TGTGCCAGCAGTAGACCGACAGGATCGGGTGAAAAACTGTTTTTT. Translating gives CASSRPTGSGEKLFF. The rearrangement links TRBV6-5 to TRBJ1-4; maybe TRBD1 (6 bases). This CDR3 region has 15 residues. V gave up 5 bases and J gave up 7 bases, with 17 bases separating them. Per germline, CDR1 MNHEY and CDR2 SVGAGI.

This clone came up a few times. The gene calls are TRBV5-6 and TRBJ2-1, with 7 bases aligning to TRBD2. Trimming removed 0 bases from V and 8 bases from J; junction bases left unmatched: 2. CDR3 length: 13 amino acids. The germline gives CDR1 SGHDT, CDR2 YYEEEE. The CDR3 loop is CASSLGEGYEQFF. The CDR3 nucleotides are TGTGCCAGCAGCTTGGGGGAGGGCTATGAGCAGTTCTTC.

V gene TRBV4-1 combines with J gene TRBJ2-5, with a weak D call TRBD2 (8 bases). Deletions cut 3 bases from V and 7 bases from J, with 15 bases between. Per the germline V gene, CDR1 is MGHRA and CDR2 is YSYEKL. The CDR3 is made up of 14 amino acids. The CDR3 spells CASSHEGAGGTQYF. Here the CDR3 DNA reads TGCGCCAGCAGCCACGAGGGGGCGGGAGGGACCCAGTACTTC.

This chain uses TRBV19 with TRBJ2-7, with D perhaps matching TRBD2 (5 bases). Trimming shortened V by 6 bases and J by 4 bases, and 13 bases separated the two germline ends. Germline V gene lookup returns CDR1 LNHDA and CDR2 SQIVND (reference sequence). This CDR3 is built from 13 residues. The CDR3 region is CASSNLRAYEQYF. CDR3 bases: TGTGCCAGTAGCAACTTGCGGGCATACGAGCAGTACTTC.

J is TRBJ1-6 and V is TRBV3-1 (or the pseudogene TRBV3-2), with 7 bases lining up with TRBD1. Germline CDR1 is LGHDT and CDR2 is YNNKEL (reference sequence). The CDR3 is 14 amino acids. J gave up 7 bases and V 6 bases, and 6 bases lay outside the gene matches. CDR3 coding DNA: TGTGCCAGCAGACCGGACAGGCACAATTCACCCCTCCACTTT. Its protein product is CASRPDRHNSPLHF.

The chain joins TRBV30 to TRBJ1-2; possibly TRBD1 for D (5 bases). There are 15 residues in the CDR3. The V gene's germline CDR1 is GTSNPN and CDR2 SVGIG (reference sequence). V lost 4 bases to trimming and J lost 0 bases, with 15 bases between them. CDR3 loop: CAWTGERRANYGYTF. DNA for the CDR3: TGTGCCTGGACGGGGGAAAGGAGAGCTAACTATGGCTACACCTTC.